The clone carrying this T cell receptor beta chain was counted between two and nine times. The antigen is unknown. This entry is derived from a study of identifying expanded T cells in peripheral blood. The study, taken as a whole, reports: Technical replicates showed about 1.1 changed clones; two weeks around 15; four weeks 19. Across healthy donors, higher total template counts meant significantly greater approximately 2-week count variance.

TCRdb's table, derived via immunoSEQ multiplex PCR, lists solely in-frame clones and lacks some. The data show tens of thousands of clones, about four fifths seen once. Collection occurred without any documented infections or immune events in donors. The CDR3 runs to 17 residues. V trimming: 5 bases; J trimming: 6 bases; junction bases outside the gene matches: 8. The germline gives CDR1 SGHTA, CDR2 FQGNSA. This chain connects TRBV7-2 to TRBJ2-2; 14 positions match TRBD2. The sequenced material came from blood. This receptor was identified in a person aged 18 to 75 in good health. The CDR3 DNA is TGTGCCAGCAGCCCACGGACTAGCGGGAGGCGCCCCGGGGAGCTGTTTTTT. It is translated as CASSPRTSGRRPGELFF.